The 8 T cell receptor beta chains below were found in one sample sequenced in a study of blood T cell repertoires in COVID-19. Produced via immunoSEQ multiplex PCR; TCRdb's table is partial and in-frame only. The sample lists a few hundred thousand clones, roughly 90% seen once, with approximately 2% in the top ten. The sequencing sample was made of peripheral blood. These receptors all stem from a man between 18 and 29 years old with active or convalescent COVID-19.

The V and J genes are TRBV18 and TRBJ1-1; D is perhaps TRBD1 (6 bases). Trimming pared 2 bases from V and 6 bases from J, leaving 16 bases between. The germline gives CDR1 KGHSH, CDR2 LQKENI. The CDR3 has 15 residues. CDR3 bases: TGTGCCAGCTCACCAAGGGACATCGGGGGGGCTGAAGCTTTCTTT. Its translation: CASSPRDIGGAEAFF.

The chain uses TRBV28 and TRBJ1-2, with D possibly TRBD1 on 5 matching bases. Trimming removed 5 bases from V and 5 bases from J, with 12 bases in between. CDR3 length: 13 amino acids. Germline V lookup: CDR1 MDHEN, CDR2 SYDVKM. The DNA for the CDR3 is TGTGCCAGCAGTCTGACAGCCTCTTATGGCTACACCTTC. The encoded protein is CASSLTASYGYTF.

This chain links TRBV6-5 with TRBJ1-4, with 7 bases lining up with TRBD1. This CDR3 is built from 13 residues. Per the germline V gene, CDR1 is MNHEY and CDR2 is SVGAGI. The V and J ends lost 10 bases and 4 bases, in that order; junction bases with no gene match: 6. The chain's CDR3 is CATKGALNEKLFF. The DNA for the CDR3 is TGTGCCACGAAGGGGGCGCTTAATGAAAAACTGTTTTTT.

J is TRBJ1-4 and V is TRBV4-1; the D gene is possibly TRBD1 (5 bases). Germline V gene sequence: CDR1 MGHRA, CDR2 YSYEKL. The CDR3 totals 18 residues. V lost 4 bases and J lost 8, with 26 bases in between. CDR3 in amino acids: CASSRIDLPGGISEKLFF. The CDR3 DNA reads as TGCGCCAGCAGCCGGATCGACTTACCCGGGGGAATATCGGAAAAACTGTTTTTT.

The chain uses TRBV27 and TRBJ1-6; 9 bases map to TRBD1. Trimming cost V 5 bases and J 2 bases; bases outside gene matches: 7. This CDR3 has 17 amino acids. The germline V gene has CDR1 MNHEY and CDR2 SMNVEV (reference sequence). DNA of the CDR3: TGTGCCAGCAGTCCGGGGACAGGGTATCCCTATAATTCACCCCTCCACTTT. Translated, it gives CASSPGTGYPYNSPLHF.

The chain joins TRBV2 to TRBJ2-5; TRBD1 matches 8 bases. J lost 1 base, V lost 5 bases, and 9 bases had no gene match. Germline assignment: CDR1 SNHLY and CDR2 FYNNEI. CDR3 length equals 16 residues. The CDR3 DNA sequence: TGTGCCAGCAGTAGGACAGGGTCGTTAGGCCAAGAGACCCAGTACTTC. Its protein product is CASSRTGSLGQETQYF.

As DNA, the CDR3 is TGCGCCAGCAGCTTGGCGCTCGCTGGGCTGAATTCACCCCTCCACTTT. Its protein product is CASSLALAGLNSPLHF. The chain recombines TRBV5-1 with TRBJ1-6; D gene uncertain. The CDR3 sequence is 16 residues long. The V end was cut by 0 bases, the J end by 7 bases, with 14 bases between. CDR1 is SGHRS and CDR2 is YFSETQ in the germline V gene. Supplemented by reference TRBV5-1 and TRBJ1-6, the full variable domain reads KAGVTQTPRYLIKTRGQQVTLSCSPISGHRSVSWYQQTPGQGLQFLFEYFSETQRNKGNFPGRFSGRQFSNSRSEMNVSTLELGDSALYLCASSLALAGLNSPLHFGNGTRLTVT.

V is TRBV7-2 and J is TRBJ2-5, with D unresolved. V dropped 1 base and J dropped 1 base, with 7 bases sitting between them. Germline loops: CDR1 SGHTA, CDR2 FQGNSA. The CDR3 is made up of 14 amino acids. The CDR3 loop reads CASSLVSPQETQYF. CDR3 DNA sequence: TGTGCCAGCAGCTTAGTGAGCCCCCAAGAGACCCAGTACTTC. The full variable domain, its missing parts supplied by reference TRBV7-2 and TRBJ2-5, is GAGVSQSPSNKVTEKGKDVELRCDPISGHTALYWYRQSLGQGLEFLIYFQGNSAPDKSGLPSDRFSAERTGGSVSTLTIQRTQQEDSAVYLCASSLVSPQETQYFGPGTRLLVL.